This entry is about one TCR beta chain. The antigen is not known. These data belong to a study of blood T cells in healthy people across ages. Regarding the study as a whole: Roughly linear age-related decline in beta diversity appeared, significant by age roughly 40. Naive CD4+ cell counts and diversity both ran higher in long-lived than in aged donors. CMV status of donors was not determined, possibly confounding expanded clonotype changes.

It was with a sample-barcoded 5' primer and a J-beta primer mix that a second PCR of roughly 6 to 11 cycles was run. TCRdb recomputed calls from the 5' RACE reads with MiXCR, one row per CDR3 protein. The sample lists around 780,000 distinct CDR3 sequences, more than 55% seen once, with more than 25% in the top ten. Donor samples were obtained from healthy Caucasian individuals from Russia, aged 6 to 90. CDR3 size: 21 residues. Germline V gene lookup returns CDR1 SGHAT and CDR2 FQDESV (reference sequence). With 4 bases removed from V and 4 bases from J, the gap between germline ends came to 29 bases.

V gene TRBV11-1 combines with J gene TRBJ1-6; D perhaps matches TRBD1 (5 bases). The receptor comes from a man aged 40-49 years in good health. The sample taken for sequencing was blood. CDR3 sequence: CASSSQTSQRGLSSYNSPLHF. CDR3 DNA: TGTGCCAGCAGCTCCCAGACATCACAGCGGGGCTTGAGCTCTTATAATTCACCCCTCCACTTT. Supplemented by reference TRBV11-1 and TRBJ1-6, the full variable domain reads EAEVAQSPRYKITEKSQAVAFWCDPISGHATLYWYRQILGQGPELLVQFQDESVVDDSQLPKDRFSAERLKGVDSTLKIQPAELGDSAMYLCASSSQTSQRGLSSYNSPLHFGNGTRLTVT.